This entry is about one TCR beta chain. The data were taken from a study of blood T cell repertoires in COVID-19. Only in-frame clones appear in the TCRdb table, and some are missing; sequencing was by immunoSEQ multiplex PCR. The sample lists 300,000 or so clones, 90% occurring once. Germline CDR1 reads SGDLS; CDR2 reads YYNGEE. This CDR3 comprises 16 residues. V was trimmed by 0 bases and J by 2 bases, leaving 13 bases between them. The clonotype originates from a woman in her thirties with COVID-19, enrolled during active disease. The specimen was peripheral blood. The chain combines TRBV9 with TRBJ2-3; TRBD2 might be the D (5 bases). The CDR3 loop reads CASSVGHRGDTDTQYF. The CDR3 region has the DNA TGTGCCAGCAGCGTAGGTCACCGGGGAGACACAGATACGCAGTATTTT.